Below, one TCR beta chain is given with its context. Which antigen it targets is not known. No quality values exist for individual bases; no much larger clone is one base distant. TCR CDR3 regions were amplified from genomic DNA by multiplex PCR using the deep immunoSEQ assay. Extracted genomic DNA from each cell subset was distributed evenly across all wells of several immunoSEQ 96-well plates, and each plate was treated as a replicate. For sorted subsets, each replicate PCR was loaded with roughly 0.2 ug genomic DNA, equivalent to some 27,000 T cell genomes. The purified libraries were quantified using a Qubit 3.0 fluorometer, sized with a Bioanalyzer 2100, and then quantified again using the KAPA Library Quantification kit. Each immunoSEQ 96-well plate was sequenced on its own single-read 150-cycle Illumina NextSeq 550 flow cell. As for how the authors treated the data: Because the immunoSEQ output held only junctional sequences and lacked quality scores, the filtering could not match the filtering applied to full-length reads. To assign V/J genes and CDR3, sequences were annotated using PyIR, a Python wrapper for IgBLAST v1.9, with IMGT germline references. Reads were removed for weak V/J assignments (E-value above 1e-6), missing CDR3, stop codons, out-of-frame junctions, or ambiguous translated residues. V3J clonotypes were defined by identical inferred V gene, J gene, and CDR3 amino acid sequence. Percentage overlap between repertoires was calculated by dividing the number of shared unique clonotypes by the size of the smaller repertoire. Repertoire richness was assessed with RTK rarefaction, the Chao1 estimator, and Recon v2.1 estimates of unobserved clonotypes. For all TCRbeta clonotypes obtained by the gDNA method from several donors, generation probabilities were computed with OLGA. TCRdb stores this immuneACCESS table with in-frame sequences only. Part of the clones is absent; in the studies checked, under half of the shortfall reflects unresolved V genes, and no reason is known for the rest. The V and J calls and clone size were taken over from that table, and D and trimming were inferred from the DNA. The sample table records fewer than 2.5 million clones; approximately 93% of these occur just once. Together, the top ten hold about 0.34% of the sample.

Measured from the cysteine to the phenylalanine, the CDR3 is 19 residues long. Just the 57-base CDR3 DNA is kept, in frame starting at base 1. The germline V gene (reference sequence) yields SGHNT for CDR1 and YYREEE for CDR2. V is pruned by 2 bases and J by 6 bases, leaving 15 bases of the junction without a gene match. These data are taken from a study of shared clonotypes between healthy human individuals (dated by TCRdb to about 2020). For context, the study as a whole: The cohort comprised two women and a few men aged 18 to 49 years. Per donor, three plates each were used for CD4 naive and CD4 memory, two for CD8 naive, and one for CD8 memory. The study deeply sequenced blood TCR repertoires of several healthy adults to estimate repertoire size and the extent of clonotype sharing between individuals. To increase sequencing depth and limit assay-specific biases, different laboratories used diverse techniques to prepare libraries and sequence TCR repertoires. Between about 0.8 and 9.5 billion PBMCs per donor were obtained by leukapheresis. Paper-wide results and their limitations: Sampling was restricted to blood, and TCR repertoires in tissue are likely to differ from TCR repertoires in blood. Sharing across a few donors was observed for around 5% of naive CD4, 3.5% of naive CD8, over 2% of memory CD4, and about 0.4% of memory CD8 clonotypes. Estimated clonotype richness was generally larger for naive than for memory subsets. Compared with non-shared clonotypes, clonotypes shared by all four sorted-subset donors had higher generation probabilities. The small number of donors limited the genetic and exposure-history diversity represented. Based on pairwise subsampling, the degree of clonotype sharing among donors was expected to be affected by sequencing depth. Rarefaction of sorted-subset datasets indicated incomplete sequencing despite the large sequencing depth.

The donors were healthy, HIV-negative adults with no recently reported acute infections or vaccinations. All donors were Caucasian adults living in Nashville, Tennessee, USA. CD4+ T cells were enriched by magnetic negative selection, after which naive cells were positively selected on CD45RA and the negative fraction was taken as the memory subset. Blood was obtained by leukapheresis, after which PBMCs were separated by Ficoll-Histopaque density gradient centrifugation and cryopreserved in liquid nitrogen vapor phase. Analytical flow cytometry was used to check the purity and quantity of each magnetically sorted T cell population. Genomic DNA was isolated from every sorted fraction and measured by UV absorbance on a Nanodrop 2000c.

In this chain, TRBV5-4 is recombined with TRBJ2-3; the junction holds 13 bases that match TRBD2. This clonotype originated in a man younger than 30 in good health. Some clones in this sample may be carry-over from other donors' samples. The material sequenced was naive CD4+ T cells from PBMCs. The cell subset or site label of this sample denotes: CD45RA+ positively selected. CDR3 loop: CASSFRTSGRSPSGDTQYF. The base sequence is TGTGCCAGCAGCTTCCGGACTAGCGGGAGATCTCCTTCGGGGGATACGCAGTATTTT.